A single sample is the source of the 21 T cell receptor beta chains below, sequenced in a study of shared clonotypes between healthy human individuals. Only CD45RO-negative cells positively selected for CCR7 counted as naive CD8 cells, so terminally differentiated effector memory CD45RA+ cells were excluded. The data were produced by immunoSEQ multiplex PCR, yet TCRdb's version contains in-frame clones alone and is incomplete. Seen here are nearly 2 million clones, approximately 94% observed once, and the top ten hold roughly 1%. What was sequenced was naive CD8+ T cells sorted from blood. These receptors all come from a man younger than 30 in good health.

CDR3 sequence: CAWNWGAQYEQYF. The DNA for the CDR3 is TGTGCCTGGAACTGGGGGGCGCAATACGAGCAGTACTTC. V gene TRBV30 combines with J gene TRBJ2-7; tentatively, D is TRBD1 or TRBD2 (6 bases each). Germline assignment: CDR1 GTSNPN and CDR2 SVGIG (reference sequence). The CDR3 contains 13 residues. V was shortened by 4 bases and J by 4 bases, with 14 bases between the two germline ends.

This chain links TRBV7-9 with TRBJ2-1; 7 bases are shared with TRBD2. V trimming: 1 base; J trimming: 13 bases; junction bases outside the gene matches: 4. CDR1 is SEHNR and CDR2 is FQNEAQ in the germline V gene (reference sequence). The CDR3 totals 12 residues. In nucleotides, the CDR3 is TGTGCCAGCAGCTTAGGAGCGGGGAACCAGTTCTTC. This codes for CASSLGAGNQFF.

A word on this clone: The sample has other DNA sequences that encode this CDR3 too. The chain employs TRBV6-5 and TRBJ2-1, with D unresolved. Trimming removed 0 bases from V and 5 bases from J, with 5 bases in between. The CDR3 totals 13 residues. The germline V gene has CDR1 MNHEY and CDR2 SVGAGI. CDR3 amino acids: CASSYSLDNEQFF. The CDR3 region has the DNA TGTGCCAGCAGTTACTCGCTTGACAATGAGCAGTTCTTC.

Notes on this clone: The sample has other DNA sequences that encode this CDR3 too. V and J are TRBV6-5 and TRBJ2-3; 8 nucleotides align to TRBD2. V lost 0 bases, J lost 5 bases, and 1 base stayed unmatched. This CDR3 has 14 residues. Germline V gene sequence: CDR1 MNHEY, CDR2 SVGAGI. CDR3: CASSYSRGGDTQYF. In DNA form, the CDR3 reads TGTGCCAGCAGTTACTCCCGGGGGGGAGATACGCAGTATTTT.

The rearrangement links TRBV27 to TRBJ2-7, with TRBD1 identical over 10 bases. This CDR3 region has 14 residues. J was trimmed by 9 bases and V by 8 bases; bases with no gene match: 13. CDR1 is MNHEY and CDR2 is SMNVEV in the germline V gene (reference sequence). CDR3 sequence reads: CASGPGQGKVRQYF. CDR3 nucleotide sequence: TGTGCCAGCGGACCGGGACAGGGGAAAGTTAGGCAGTACTTC.

CDR3 protein: CASSLAAGEETQYF. DNA of the CDR3: TGTGCCAGCAGCTTAGCGGCAGGGGAAGAGACCCAGTACTTC. The rearrangement joins TRBV7-9 to TRBJ2-5; D is perhaps TRBD1 (6 bases). CDR3 length equals 14 residues. The germline gives CDR1 SEHNR, CDR2 FQNEAQ (reference sequence). The germline V and J ends were trimmed by 0 bases and 3 bases, with 8 bases remaining between them.

V gene TRBV6-5 combines with J gene TRBJ1-1; the D is unclear. This CDR3 has 13 residues. Looked up from germline, CDR1 is MNHEY and CDR2 is SVGAGI. Trimming cost V 6 bases and J 6 bases, with 14 bases left between them. CDR3 coding DNA: TGTGCCAGCAGGCCTGGACTCCTCCCTGAAGCTTTCTTT. Its translation is CASRPGLLPEAFF.

This rearrangement joins TRBV6-5 to TRBJ2-2; no definite D call. There are 14 residues in the CDR3. CDR1 is MNHEY, CDR2 SVGAGI, per germline. Trimming pared 6 bases from V and 6 bases from J, leaving 14 bases between. In DNA, the CDR3 is TGTGCCAGCAGGGTCTTCTCTTTACCCGGGGAGCTGTTTTTT. Its translation is CASRVFSLPGELFF.

Comment on this clone: Other DNA sequences in this specimen translate into the identical CDR3. The chain couples TRBV11-2 to TRBJ2-7; D not certain. Germline-derived CDR1 and CDR2 are SGHAT and FQNNGV. This CDR3 region has 13 residues. Trimming pared 1 base from V and 2 bases from J, leaving 6 bases between. The CDR3 protein is CASSLARPYEQYF. The DNA of the CDR3 is TGTGCCAGCAGCTTAGCTAGGCCCTACGAGCAGTACTTC.

The chain couples TRBV30 to TRBJ2-2; no clear D gene. Trimming removed 4 bases at V and 0 bases at J, with 6 bases between. The germline CDR1 and CDR2 sequences are GTSNPN and SVGIG (reference sequence). This CDR3 has 13 residues. CDR3 sequence reads: CAWNPANTGELFF. As DNA, the CDR3 is TGTGCCTGGAACCCCGCGAACACCGGGGAGCTGTTTTTT.

This clone was detected only once. This CDR3 is also generated by other DNA sequences in the sample. The rearrangement joins TRBV5-4 to TRBJ1-1; D uncertain. Trimming took 0 bases from V and 0 from J, leaving 3 bases between them. CDR3 length: 13 residues. From germline, CDR1 is SGHNT and CDR2 YYREEE (reference sequence). The CDR3 reads CASSLVMNTEAFF. CDR3 DNA sequence: TGTGCCAGCAGCTTGGTTATGAACACTGAAGCTTTCTTT.

This rearrangement joins TRBV4-3 to TRBJ1-4, with D hard to call. Trimming stripped 0 bases from V and 8 bases from J, with 16 bases between. The CDR3 is 16 amino acids. Germline V CDR1 and CDR2: LGHNA, YSLEER. The DNA of the CDR3 is TGCGCCAGCAGCCAAGACAACGATCCGATCAGGGAAAAACTGTTTTTT. It yields the protein CASSQDNDPIREKLFF.

The chain recombines TRBV4-1 with TRBJ2-7, with TRBD1 as a possible D gene (6 bases). CDR3 size: 12 residues. The germline gives CDR1 MGHRA, CDR2 YSYEKL. V lost 6 bases, J lost 5 bases, and 11 bases lay in between. This CDR3 reads CASRHRANEQYF. CDR3 DNA sequence: TGCGCCAGCAGGCACAGGGCCAACGAGCAGTACTTC.

The genes are TRBV28 and TRBJ2-5; D unclear. This CDR3 comprises 17 residues. The germline V gene encodes CDR1 MDHEN and CDR2 SYDVKM. The germline V and J ends were trimmed by 2 bases and 5 bases, with 21 bases remaining between them. CDR3 DNA sequence: TGTGCCAGCAGTTTACCCTCCGGGCATACCGTTTGGGAGACCCAGTACTTC. Translation: CASSLPSGHTVWETQYF.

V usage is TRBV9 and J usage is TRBJ1-1; D is unclear. This CDR3 is 13 amino acids long. Germline V gene lookup returns CDR1 SGDLS and CDR2 YYNGEE. V was trimmed by 2 bases and J by 7 bases, leaving 12 bases between them. For the CDR3, the DNA is TGTGCCAGCAGCGTCTCCGGACTGAGTGAAGCTTTCTTT. Its protein product is CASSVSGLSEAFF.

This clone was observed once. J is TRBJ1-5 and V is TRBV28, with a weak D call TRBD1 (6 bases). V was shortened by 5 bases and J by 5 bases, with 16 bases between the two germline ends. Germline V gene data show CDR1 as MDHEN and CDR2 as SYDVKM. The CDR3 contains 15 residues. In DNA, the CDR3 is TGTGCCAGCAGTAGGGATCAGGGGTTCGATCAGCCCCAGCATTTT. This codes for CASSRDQGFDQPQHF.

Written as DNA, the CDR3 is TGTGCCAGCAGTTTAGACAGGGGATTGTCTACTGAGCAGTACTTC. Translating gives CASSLDRGLSTEQYF. The chain has TRBV27 and TRBJ2-7, with 8 bases aligning to TRBD1. This CDR3 has 15 amino acids. Trimming at V came to 2 bases and at J to 7 bases, leaving 10 bases not matched to a gene. Per the germline V gene, CDR1 is MNHEY and CDR2 is SMNVEV (reference sequence).

The table lists this clone with a count of one. J is TRBJ2-5 and V is TRBV7-9; perhaps TRBD2 as D (5 bases). From germline, CDR1 is SEHNR and CDR2 FQNEAQ (reference sequence). This CDR3 spans 14 amino acids. With 5 bases removed from V and 5 bases from J, the gap between germline ends came to 15 bases. The CDR3 DNA follows: TGTGCCAGCAGCGACCGGTGGGAGAGGGAGACCCAGTACTTC. Protein product: CASSDRWERETQYF.

J is TRBJ1-2 and V is TRBV5-8; tentative D call: TRBD1 (6 bases). The CDR3 is 13 residues long. CDR1 is SGHTS, CDR2 YDEGEE, per germline. V gave up 1 base and J gave up 5 bases, with 9 bases separating them. CDR3 in amino acids: CASSLRGAYGYTF. CDR3 sequence (DNA): TGTGCCAGCAGCTTGAGGGGGGCTTATGGCTACACCTTC.

CDR3 DNA: TGTGCCAGCAGTATAGCGGGAGGATTATATTATGAGCAGTTCTTC. As protein: CASSIAGGLYYEQFF. This rearrangement joins TRBV7-9 to TRBJ2-1, with 10 bases identical to TRBD2. The CDR3 length is 15 residues. J lost 8 bases, V lost 6 bases, and 10 bases had no gene match. Per germline, CDR1 SEHNR and CDR2 FQNEAQ (reference sequence).

This chain joins TRBV9 and TRBJ2-3; TRBD2 agrees at 10 bases. Trimming removed 3 bases from V and 4 bases from J; junction bases left unmatched: 2. The CDR3 totals 14 residues. The germline V gene encodes CDR1 SGDLS and CDR2 YYNGEE. CDR3 DNA sequence: TGTGCCAGCAGCGCGGGACTAGCGTCAGATACGCAGTATTTT. Translation: CASSAGLASDTQYF.